Listed below are T cell receptor beta chains from one sample, sequenced in a study of cytomegalovirus exposure and HLA in healthy donors. The table came from immunoSEQ multiplex PCR; TCRdb's copy has only in-frame clones and leaves some out. The data contain more than 85,000 clones, approximately 79% of them singletons. Sequencing used PBMCs. The receptors were sampled from a man aged 30 to 45 in good health and CMV-seropositive. The CDR3 runs from the conserved cysteine through the conserved F or W. Each record gives: CDR3 DNA, CDR3 protein, D gene, clone size, V gene, J gene. The D gene is left open where the match is weak. Size is stated for part of the rows, as once, few or many counts, or as a class when the clone is expanded.

CDR3nt: TGTGCCAGCAGCTTACATGGGCGGGGGGCCGGAGATACGCAGTATTTT
CDR3aa: CASSLHGRGAGDTQYF
d_gene: TRBD2
abundance: NA
v_gene: TRBV7-2
j_gene: TRBJ2-3

CDR3nt: TGTGCCAGCAGCCGGGGGAGGCGGCAAGAGACCCAGTACTTC
CDR3aa: CASSRGRRQETQYF
d_gene: NA
abundance: NA
v_gene: TRBV7-8
j_gene: TRBJ2-5

CDR3nt: TGTGCCAGCAGACCGGGACTAGCGGGGGCCGGGTCGGATACGCAGTATTTT
CDR3aa: CASRPGLAGAGSDTQYF
d_gene: TRBD2
abundance: NA
v_gene: TRBV7-3
j_gene: TRBJ2-3

CDR3nt: TGTGCCAGCAGCCCGGACATCTATGGAAATCAGCCCCAGCATTTT
CDR3aa: CASSPDIYGNQPQHF
d_gene: NA
abundance: NA
v_gene: TRBV5-5
j_gene: TRBJ1-5

CDR3nt: TGTGCCAGCAGCGAGGGACTAGGGTCCTACGAGCAGTACTTC
CDR3aa: CASSEGLGSYEQYF
d_gene: TRBD2
abundance: NA
v_gene: TRBV9
j_gene: TRBJ2-7

CDR3nt: TGCGCCAGCAGCCAAGATGGGGTAGCGGGGGGGCGAGAGACCCAGTACTTC
CDR3aa: CASSQDGVAGGRETQYF
d_gene: TRBD2
abundance: NA
v_gene: TRBV4-3
j_gene: TRBJ2-5

CDR3nt: TGTGCCAGCAAATCCCCCGGACAGTTAGATAATTCACCCCTCCACTTT
CDR3aa: CASKSPGQLDNSPLHF
d_gene: NA
abundance: NA
v_gene: TRBV6-4
j_gene: TRBJ1-6

CDR3nt: TGTGCCAGTAGCCCCCCCGGGACAGGGTTGCACGCTGAAGCTTTCTTT
CDR3aa: CASSPPGTGLHAEAFF
d_gene: TRBD1
abundance: once
v_gene: TRBV19
j_gene: TRBJ1-1

CDR3nt: TGCAGCGGAAGGACAGTTCAAGAGACCCAGTACTTC
CDR3aa: CSGRTVQETQYF
d_gene: NA
abundance: NA
v_gene: TRBV29-1
j_gene: TRBJ2-5

CDR3nt: TGTGCCAGCAGCTTGGTGACAGGGTGGAACACTGAAGCTTTCTTT
CDR3aa: CASSLVTGWNTEAFF
d_gene: TRBD1
abundance: few
v_gene: TRBV5-4
j_gene: TRBJ1-1

CDR3nt: TGTGCCAGCAGCTTACGGACTAGCGGCTCCTACGAGCAGTACTTC
CDR3aa: CASSLRTSGSYEQYF
d_gene: TRBD2
abundance: NA
v_gene: TRBV7-2
j_gene: TRBJ2-7

CDR3nt: TGTGCCACCAGCAGAGATGGGGGGACAGAGGGGGGTAATTCACCCCTCCACTTT
CDR3aa: CATSRDGGTEGGNSPLHF
d_gene: TRBD1
abundance: NA
v_gene: TRBV15
j_gene: TRBJ1-6

CDR3nt: TGTGCCAGCAGCTTAACCGTGACAGGGAGGGGCTACACCTTC
CDR3aa: CASSLTVTGRGYTF
d_gene: TRBD1
abundance: NA
v_gene: TRBV7-9
j_gene: TRBJ1-2

CDR3nt: TGTGCCAGCTCTCCCGGGACAGGGGGTGTATATGGCTACACCTTC
CDR3aa: CASSPGTGGVYGYTF
d_gene: TRBD1
abundance: NA
v_gene: TRBV18
j_gene: TRBJ1-2

CDR3nt: TGCAGCGTTGAAGATCCCGGGGGCACAGATACGCAGTATTTT
CDR3aa: CSVEDPGGTDTQYF
d_gene: NA
abundance: once
v_gene: TRBV29-1
j_gene: TRBJ2-3

CDR3nt: TGTGCCAGCAGTTTACAGGGTATGAACACCGGGGAGCTGTTTTTT
CDR3aa: CASSLQGMNTGELFF
d_gene: NA
abundance: NA
v_gene: TRBV2
j_gene: TRBJ2-2

CDR3nt: TGTGCCAGCAGCACATGGGCCGAGGAGACCCAGTACTTC
CDR3aa: CASSTWAEETQYF
d_gene: NA
abundance: NA
v_gene: TRBV7-9
j_gene: TRBJ2-5

CDR3nt: TGTGCCAGCAGCTTGGGACTAGCGGGGGGAGGGGCAGATACGCAGTATTTT
CDR3aa: CASSLGLAGGGADTQYF
d_gene: TRBD2
abundance: NA
v_gene: TRBV5-4
j_gene: TRBJ2-3

CDR3nt: TGTGCCAGCACGCAGGGTCTTGGCTACACCTTC
CDR3aa: CASTQGLGYTF
d_gene: NA
abundance: NA
v_gene: TRBV28
j_gene: TRBJ1-2

CDR3nt: TGTGCCACCAGTAGCGGGGGCTCCTCCTACGAGCAGTACTTC
CDR3aa: CATSSGGSSYEQYF
d_gene: TRBD2
abundance: NA
v_gene: TRBV30
j_gene: TRBJ2-7

CDR3nt: TGTGCCAGCAGCTTTCCAGTGACTAGCGGGGGGGGTAGCACAGATACGCAGTATTTT
CDR3aa: CASSFPVTSGGGSTDTQYF
d_gene: TRBD2
abundance: NA
v_gene: TRBV11-3
j_gene: TRBJ2-3

CDR3nt: TGTGCCAGCAGCTTACAACTAGCGGGGACAGATACGCAGTATTTT
CDR3aa: CASSLQLAGTDTQYF
d_gene: TRBD2
abundance: NA
v_gene: TRBV7-2
j_gene: TRBJ2-3

CDR3nt: TGTGCCAGCAGCTTGGGCCTAGCGGAGGCAGATACGCAGTATTTT
CDR3aa: CASSLGLAEADTQYF
d_gene: TRBD2
abundance: NA
v_gene: TRBV5-8
j_gene: TRBJ2-3

CDR3nt: TGTGCCAGCAGCGGGGACAGGGGGTTGAGTGGCTACACCTTC
CDR3aa: CASSGDRGLSGYTF
d_gene: TRBD1
abundance: NA
v_gene: TRBV7-2
j_gene: TRBJ1-2

CDR3nt: TGTGCCAGCAGCAGGGGGGCTCTAGCGGGGGGAAATGAGCAGTTCTTC
CDR3aa: CASSRGALAGGNEQFF
d_gene: TRBD2
abundance: few
v_gene: TRBV11-3
j_gene: TRBJ2-1

CDR3nt: TGTGCCAGCTGGGGTGGGGGAGGAAGAATGAACACTGAAGCTTTCTTT
CDR3aa: CASWGGGGRMNTEAFF
d_gene: NA
abundance: NA
v_gene: TRBV5-6
j_gene: TRBJ1-1

CDR3nt: TGTGCCAGCAGCTTAGCGGAATGGGGACTAGCTGTAAATGAGCAGTTCTTC
CDR3aa: CASSLAEWGLAVNEQFF
d_gene: TRBD2
abundance: NA
v_gene: TRBV7-2
j_gene: TRBJ2-1

CDR3nt: TGTGCCTGGGGGACAGGGGGTACTACCCAGCATTTT
CDR3aa: CAWGTGGTTQHF
d_gene: TRBD1
abundance: NA
v_gene: TRBV30
j_gene: TRBJ1-5

CDR3nt: TGTGCCATCCAGACTAGCGGGGCAGATACGCAGTATTTT
CDR3aa: CAIQTSGADTQYF
d_gene: TRBD2
abundance: NA
v_gene: TRBV10-3
j_gene: TRBJ2-3

CDR3nt: TGCGCCAGCAGTGAGCTTGACAGGGAGGAGGAAAAACTGTTTTTT
CDR3aa: CASSELDREEEKLFF
d_gene: TRBD1
abundance: NA
v_gene: TRBV10-1
j_gene: TRBJ1-4

CDR3nt: TGTGCCAGCAGCTTGGGATTGCGGAACGAGAACACCGGGGAGCTGTTTTTT
CDR3aa: CASSLGLRNENTGELFF
d_gene: NA
abundance: NA
v_gene: TRBV5-6
j_gene: TRBJ2-2

CDR3nt: TGTGCCAGCAGCTTCGCCGGCGGACAGGGTGATAGTTCACCCCTCCACTTT
CDR3aa: CASSFAGGQGDSSPLHF
d_gene: TRBD1
abundance: NA
v_gene: TRBV7-8
j_gene: TRBJ1-6

CDR3nt: TGCGCCAGCAGGACAGGGGGCGACTCTGGAAACACCATATATTTT
CDR3aa: CASRTGGDSGNTIYF
d_gene: TRBD1
abundance: NA
v_gene: TRBV5-1
j_gene: TRBJ1-3

CDR3nt: TGTGCCAGCAGTGGGGACAAACAATACAATGAGCAGTTCTTC
CDR3aa: CASSGDKQYNEQFF
d_gene: NA
abundance: NA
v_gene: TRBV2
j_gene: TRBJ2-1

CDR3nt: TGTGCCAGCAGCTTGCTAACAGGGGGGTACAATGAGCAGTTCTTC
CDR3aa: CASSLLTGGYNEQFF
d_gene: TRBD1
abundance: NA
v_gene: TRBV5-4
j_gene: TRBJ2-1

CDR3nt: TGTGCCAGCAGCTTAGACCTATCATCCTCCGAGCAGTACTTC
CDR3aa: CASSLDLSSSEQYF
d_gene: NA
abundance: NA
v_gene: TRBV7-9
j_gene: TRBJ2-7

CDR3nt: TGTGCCAGCAGCTTAGACGCGGTACTCTACGAGCAGTACTTC
CDR3aa: CASSLDAVLYEQYF
d_gene: NA
abundance: NA
v_gene: TRBV7-8
j_gene: TRBJ2-7

CDR3nt: TGTGCCAGCAGTGCCCTCCGGAGCAATCAGCCCCAGCATTTT
CDR3aa: CASSALRSNQPQHF
d_gene: NA
abundance: NA
v_gene: TRBV6-1
j_gene: TRBJ1-5

CDR3nt: TGTGCCGGGATGAACAGGTTTTCCCCTGCCGGGGAGCTGTTTTTT
CDR3aa: CAGMNRFSPAGELFF
d_gene: NA
abundance: NA
v_gene: TRBV6-1
j_gene: TRBJ2-2

CDR3nt: TGTGCCAGTAACGTCAGGGAGGGGAACACTGAAGCTTTCTTT
CDR3aa: CASNVREGNTEAFF
d_gene: NA
abundance: NA
v_gene: TRBV19
j_gene: TRBJ1-1

CDR3nt: TGTGCCAGCAGTACCACCGGGACAGGGCTGCACCGCTACACCTTC
CDR3aa: CASSTTGTGLHRYTF
d_gene: TRBD1
abundance: NA
v_gene: TRBV25-1
j_gene: TRBJ1-2

CDR3nt: TGTGCCAGCAGCTTAGATCTTGGACAGGGGGACTATGGCTACACCTTC
CDR3aa: CASSLDLGQGDYGYTF
d_gene: TRBD1
abundance: NA
v_gene: TRBV11-2
j_gene: TRBJ1-2

CDR3nt: TGTGCCAGCAGCCTGGACAGTGATAGCAATCAGCCCCAGCATTTT
CDR3aa: CASSLDSDSNQPQHF
d_gene: NA
abundance: NA
v_gene: TRBV11-2
j_gene: TRBJ1-5

CDR3nt: TGTGCCAGTAGTATGGGGTTTCGGTCTAGCCTGAATGAGCAGTTCTTC
CDR3aa: CASSMGFRSSLNEQFF
d_gene: NA
abundance: NA
v_gene: TRBV19
j_gene: TRBJ2-1

CDR3nt: TGTGCCAGCAGCCAAGGAGCGGGGGCAAGCGAGCAGTACTTC
CDR3aa: CASSQGAGASEQYF
d_gene: TRBD2
abundance: NA
v_gene: TRBV4-2
j_gene: TRBJ2-7

CDR3nt: TGTGCCTGGGGGCAGGCCTACGAGCAGTACTTC
CDR3aa: CAWGQAYEQYF
d_gene: NA
abundance: NA
v_gene: TRBV30
j_gene: TRBJ2-7

CDR3nt: TGTGCCGGGGGTCGGGGGATGGATTCACCCCTCCACTTT
CDR3aa: CAGGRGMDSPLHF
d_gene: NA
abundance: NA
v_gene: TRBV30
j_gene: TRBJ1-6

CDR3nt: TGCGCCAGCAGTGAGTCGCAGGGTCGCGGGCAGTACTTC
CDR3aa: CASSESQGRGQYF
d_gene: NA
abundance: NA
v_gene: TRBV10-1
j_gene: TRBJ2-7

CDR3nt: TGTGCCAGCAGGGGCGGGGGGGCCGTAGATACGCAGTATTTT
CDR3aa: CASRGGGAVDTQYF
d_gene: TRBD2
abundance: NA
v_gene: TRBV2
j_gene: TRBJ2-3

CDR3nt: TGTGCCATCAGTGGGGACAATACGCAGTATTTT
CDR3aa: CAISGDNTQYF
d_gene: NA
abundance: NA
v_gene: TRBV10-3
j_gene: TRBJ2-3

CDR3nt: TGTGCCAGCAAAGGGGCAGACTATAATTCACCCCTCCACTTT
CDR3aa: CASKGADYNSPLHF
d_gene: NA
abundance: once
v_gene: TRBV6-1
j_gene: TRBJ1-6

CDR3nt: TGTGCCGGCAGCACCGGGACTAGCGGGGGGGCCCCCGGGGAGCTGTTTTTT
CDR3aa: CAGSTGTSGGAPGELFF
d_gene: TRBD2
abundance: NA
v_gene: TRBV5-4
j_gene: TRBJ2-2

CDR3nt: TGTGCCAGCAGCTTACTGAGTCCCCCTGGGGCCAACGTCCTGACTTTC
CDR3aa: CASSLLSPPGANVLTF
d_gene: NA
abundance: NA
v_gene: TRBV7-9
j_gene: TRBJ2-6

CDR3nt: TGCGCCAGCAGCCAAGAAAGACTAGCGGGGACCTACGAGCAGTACTTC
CDR3aa: CASSQERLAGTYEQYF
d_gene: TRBD2
abundance: NA
v_gene: TRBV4-1
j_gene: TRBJ2-7

CDR3nt: TGTGCCAGCAGTTTGACTAGCGGGGTTGATGATGAGCAGTTCTTC
CDR3aa: CASSLTSGVDDEQFF
d_gene: TRBD2
abundance: NA
v_gene: TRBV7-9
j_gene: TRBJ2-1

CDR3nt: TGTGCCAGCAGTTTCGACAGCCAGAATCAGCCCCAGCATTTT
CDR3aa: CASSFDSQNQPQHF
d_gene: NA
abundance: NA
v_gene: TRBV28
j_gene: TRBJ1-5

CDR3nt: TGTGCCAGCAGCCACGGGGATCCGACTAGATCGGAGACCCAGTACTTC
CDR3aa: CASSHGDPTRSETQYF
d_gene: NA
abundance: NA
v_gene: TRBV4-2
j_gene: TRBJ2-5

CDR3nt: TGTGCCAGCGGATCTGTAGGGACAGGGACTACTGGCTACACCTTC
CDR3aa: CASGSVGTGTTGYTF
d_gene: TRBD1
abundance: NA
v_gene: TRBV5-5
j_gene: TRBJ1-2

CDR3nt: TGTGCCAGCAGTGGAGAACAGCAAGAGACCCAGTACTTC
CDR3aa: CASSGEQQETQYF
d_gene: NA
abundance: NA
v_gene: TRBV2
j_gene: TRBJ2-5